Below, 2 T cell receptor beta chains from the same sample are listed, as sequenced in a study of blood T cell repertoires in COVID-19. TCRdb's table, derived via immunoSEQ multiplex PCR, lists solely in-frame clones and lacks some. Of roughly 390,000 clones detected, roughly 86% appear once; the ten largest clones hold 10%. The sequenced material came from peripheral blood. All receptors come from a woman younger than 45 with COVID-19, enrolled during active disease.

This chain uses TRBV25-1 with TRBJ1-1, with D possibly TRBD1 on 5 matching bases. V was trimmed by 4 bases and J by 2 bases, leaving 8 bases between them. Germline CDR1 and CDR2: MGHDK and SYGVNS. The CDR3 totals 13 residues. CDR3 in DNA: TGTGCCAGCAGTGTCGGACACAACACTGAAGCTTTCTTT. It is translated as CASSVGHNTEAFF.

This clone was observed once. The chain is built from TRBV4-1 and TRBJ2-7, with 11 bases lining up with TRBD1. This CDR3 has 15 residues. Trimming removed 1 base from V and 4 bases from J; junction bases left unmatched: 3. Germline lookup yields CDR1 MGHRA and CDR2 YSYEKL. CDR3 nucleotide sequence: TGCGCCAGCAGCCAAGTCGGGACAGGGGGTTACGAGCAGTACTTC. Protein: CASSQVGTGGYEQYF.